The 4 T cell receptor beta chains below were found in one sample sequenced in a study of cytomegalovirus exposure and HLA in healthy donors. With 60 Vbeta and 13 Jbeta primers, the PCR was carried out. TCRdb's table, derived via immunoSEQ multiplex PCR, lists solely in-frame clones and lacks some. The repertoire holds about 120,000 clones, with approximately 80% as singletons. Sequenced input: PBMCs. These receptors were collected from a woman between 18 and 30 years old in good health and CMV-seronegative.

The rearrangement joins TRBV5-8 to TRBJ2-3, with D possibly TRBD1 on 5 matching bases. The CDR3 is 14 residues long. The V gene lost 0 bases and the J gene lost 5 bases, with 10 bases spanning the gap. CDR1 and CDR2 (germline): SGHTS, YDEGEE. The CDR3 DNA reads as TGTGCCAGCAGCTTGGGGGTCAGGGAAGATACGCAGTATTTT. This gives the protein CASSLGVREDTQYF.

The chain joins TRBV7-2 to TRBJ1-2; D gene uncertain. Germline V gene lookup returns CDR1 SGHTA and CDR2 FQGNSA. The CDR3 spans 12 residues. The ends were cut back, 1 base at V and 11 bases at J, with 11 bases in the middle. The CDR3 sequence: CASSLGKGLYTF. DNA for the CDR3: TGTGCCAGCAGCTTAGGGAAAGGACTTTACACCTTC. Full variable domain (outside the CDR3, taken from reference TRBV7-2 and TRBJ1-2): GAGVSQSPSNKVTEKGKDVELRCDPISGHTALYWYRQSLGQGLEFLIYFQGNSAPDKSGLPSDRFSAERTGGSVSTLTIQRTQQEDSAVYLCASSLGKGLYTFGSGTRLTVV.

This chain connects TRBV4-1 to TRBJ1-1; D is unclear. V lost 4 bases to trimming and J lost 0 bases, with 12 bases between them. CDR1 and CDR2 from the germline V gene are MGHRA and YSYEKL. The length of the CDR3 is 15 residues. CDR3 nucleotide sequence: TGCGCCAGCAGCCCCCGTCCTCCTATGAACACTGAAGCTTTCTTT. This gives the protein CASSPRPPMNTEAFF.

The J gene is TRBJ2-5, the V gene TRBV29-1, with D possibly matching TRBD2 (5 bases). This CDR3 contains 14 residues. Germline V gene sequence: CDR1 SQVTM, CDR2 ANQGSEA. Trimming removed 4 bases from V and 4 bases from J, with 16 bases in between. The CDR3 DNA follows: TGCAGCGTTGTCTGGGAGTGGCCCGCAGAGACCCAGTACTTC. Its translation: CSVVWEWPAETQYF.